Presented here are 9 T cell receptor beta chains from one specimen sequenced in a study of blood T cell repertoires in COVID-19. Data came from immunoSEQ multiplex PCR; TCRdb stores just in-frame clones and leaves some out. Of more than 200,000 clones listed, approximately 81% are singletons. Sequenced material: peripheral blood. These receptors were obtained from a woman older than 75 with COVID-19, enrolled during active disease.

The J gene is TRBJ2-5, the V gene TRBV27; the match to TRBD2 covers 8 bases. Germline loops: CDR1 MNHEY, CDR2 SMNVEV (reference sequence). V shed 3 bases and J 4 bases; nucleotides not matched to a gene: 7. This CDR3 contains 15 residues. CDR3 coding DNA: TGTGCCAGCAGTTTTACCCCGGGGGGGATAGAGACCCAGTACTTC. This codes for CASSFTPGGIETQYF.

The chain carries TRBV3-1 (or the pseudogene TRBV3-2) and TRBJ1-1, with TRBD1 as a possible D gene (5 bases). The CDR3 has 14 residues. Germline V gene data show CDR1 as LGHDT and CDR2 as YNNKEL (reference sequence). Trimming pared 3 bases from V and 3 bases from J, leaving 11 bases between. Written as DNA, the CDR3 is TGTGCCAGCAGCCAGGACCGCAGGGACACTGAAGCTTTCTTT. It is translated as CASSQDRRDTEAFF.

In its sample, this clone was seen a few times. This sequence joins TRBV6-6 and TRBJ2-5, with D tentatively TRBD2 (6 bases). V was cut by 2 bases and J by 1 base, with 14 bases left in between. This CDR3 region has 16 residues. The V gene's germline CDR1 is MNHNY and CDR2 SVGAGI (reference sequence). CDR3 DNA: TGTGCCAGCAGTTACGGGTACGGGGGAAGCCAAGAGACCCAGTACTTC. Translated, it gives CASSYGYGGSQETQYF.

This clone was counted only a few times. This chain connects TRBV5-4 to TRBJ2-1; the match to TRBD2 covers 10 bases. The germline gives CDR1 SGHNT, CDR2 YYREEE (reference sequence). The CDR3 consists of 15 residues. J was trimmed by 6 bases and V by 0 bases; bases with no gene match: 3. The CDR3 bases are TGTGCCAGCAGCTTGGCTAGCGGGGGTAGCAATGAGCAGTTCTTC. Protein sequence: CASSLASGGSNEQFF.

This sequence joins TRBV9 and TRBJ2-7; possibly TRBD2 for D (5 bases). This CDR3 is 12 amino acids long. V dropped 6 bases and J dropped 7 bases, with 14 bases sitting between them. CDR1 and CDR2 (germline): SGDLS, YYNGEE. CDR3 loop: CASITGLGEQYF. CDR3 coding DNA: TGTGCCAGCATCACGGGATTGGGGGAGCAGTACTTC.

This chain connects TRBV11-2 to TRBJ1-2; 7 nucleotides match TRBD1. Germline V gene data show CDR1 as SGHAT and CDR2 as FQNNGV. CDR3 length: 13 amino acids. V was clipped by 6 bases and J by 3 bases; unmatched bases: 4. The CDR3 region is CASRSTGDYGYTF. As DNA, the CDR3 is TGTGCCAGCAGAAGTACAGGGGACTATGGCTACACCTTC.

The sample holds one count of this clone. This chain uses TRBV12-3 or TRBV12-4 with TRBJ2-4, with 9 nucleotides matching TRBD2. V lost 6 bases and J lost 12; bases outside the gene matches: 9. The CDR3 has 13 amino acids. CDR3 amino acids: CASSKILAGRQYF. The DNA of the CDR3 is TGTGCCAGCAGCAAAATTCTAGCGGGACGTCAGTACTTC.

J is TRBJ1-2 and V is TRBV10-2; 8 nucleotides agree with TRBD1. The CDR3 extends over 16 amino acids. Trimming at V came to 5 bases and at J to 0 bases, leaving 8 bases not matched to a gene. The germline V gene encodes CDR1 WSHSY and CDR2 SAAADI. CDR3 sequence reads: CASSLDRVVPNYGYTF. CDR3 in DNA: TGCGCCAGCAGTTTGGACAGGGTCGTCCCTAACTATGGCTACACCTTC.

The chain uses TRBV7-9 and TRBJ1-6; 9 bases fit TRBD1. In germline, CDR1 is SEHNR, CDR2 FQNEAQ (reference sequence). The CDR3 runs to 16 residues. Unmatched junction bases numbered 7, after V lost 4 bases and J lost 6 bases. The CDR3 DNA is TGTGCCAGCAGCTCGCCCGGGACAGGGTTTAATTCACCCCTCCACTTT. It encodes CASSSPGTGFNSPLHF.